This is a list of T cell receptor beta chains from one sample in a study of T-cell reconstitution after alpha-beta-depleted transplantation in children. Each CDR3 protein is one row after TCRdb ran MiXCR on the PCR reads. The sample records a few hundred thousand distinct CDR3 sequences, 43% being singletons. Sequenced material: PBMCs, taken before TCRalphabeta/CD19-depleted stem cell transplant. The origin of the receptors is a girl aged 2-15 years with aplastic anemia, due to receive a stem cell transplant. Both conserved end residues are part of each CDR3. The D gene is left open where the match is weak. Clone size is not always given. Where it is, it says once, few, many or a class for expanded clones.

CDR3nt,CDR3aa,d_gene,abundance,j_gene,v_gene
TGTGCCACCAGCAGAGATAGGGGGTCCTACGAGCAGTCCTTC,CATSRDRGSYEQSF,.,.,TRBJ2-7,TRBV15
TGTGCCACCAGCTCTAACTACAACACCGGGGAGCTGTTTTTT,CATSSNYNTGELFF,.,.,TRBJ2-2,TRBV15
TGTGCCAGCAGAGCACAGGGACCGGGCTATGGCGACACCTTC,CASRAQGPGYGDTF,.,.,TRBJ1-2,TRBV12-3/TRBV12-4
TGTGCCAGCACAAGGACCGTGGGAAGCGGCTACACCTTC,CASTRTVGSGYTF,.,many,TRBJ1-2,TRBV12-3/TRBV12-4
TGTGCCAGCAGTTACGGCGGGAACTACGAGCAGTACTTC,CASSYGGNYEQYF,.,many,TRBJ2-7,TRBV6-6
TGTGCCAGTAGTATAGGACTAGCACGCGAGCAGTACTTC,CASSIGLAREQYF,TRBD2,.,TRBJ2-7,TRBV19
TGTGCCAGCAGCCAAGAAGGGCAGGGCTATAGCAATCAGCCCCAGCATTTT,CASSQEGQGYSNQPQHF,.,.,TRBJ1-5,TRBV4-2
TGCAGCAAGGGGAGGGGGGGTTCTTCTGAAGCTTTCTTT,CSKGRGGSSEAFF,.,many,TRBJ1-1,TRBV20-1
TGCAGCGTCGGACAGGGGGATGGCTACACCTTC,CSVGQGDGYTF,TRBD1,few,TRBJ1-2,TRBV29-1
TGTGCCAGCAGTTTAGGCCTCCCGACGGTCAAGGCAGATACGCAGTATTTT,CASSLGLPTVKADTQYF,.,once,TRBJ2-3,TRBV12-3/TRBV12-4
TGTGCCAGCAGTTACTCGGCCGGGGGTGAGCAGTTCTTC,CASSYSAGGEQFF,.,.,TRBJ2-1,TRBV6-5
TGTGCCAGCAGCTTAGAGGCGCGGAATCAGCCCCAGCATTTT,CASSLEARNQPQHF,.,.,TRBJ1-5,TRBV7-9
TGTGCCAGCAGCTTGGACGGGAGTAAAGAGACCCAGTCCTTC,CASSLDGSKETQSF,.,.,TRBJ2-5,TRBV5-5
TGTGCCATCAGTGCGGGTGGTAATTCACCCCTCCACTTT,CAISAGGNSPLHF,.,.,TRBJ1-6,TRBV10-3
TGTGCCAGCAGTTCCTCTAGAAGTGGTGAGCAGTTCTTC,CASSSSRSGEQFF,.,.,TRBJ2-1,TRBV27
TGTGCCAGCAGTTTGAGGAGGGGACGAAGAGATGAGCAGTTCTTC,CASSLRRGRRDEQFF,.,many,TRBJ2-1,TRBV12-3/TRBV12-4
TGCGCCAGCAGCCCACAGAAAGGAACCTACGAGCAGTACTTC,CASSPQKGTYEQYF,.,once,TRBJ2-7,TRBV4-1
TGTGCCAGCAGCGCTAGATGGGGGAACACCGGGGAGCTGTTTTTT,CASSARWGNTGELFF,.,few,TRBJ2-2,TRBV9
TGTGCCAGCAGGGGTGGGACAGGTTCTTCCTACAATGAGCAGTTCTTC,CASRGGTGSSYNEQFF,TRBD1,few,TRBJ2-1,TRBV12-3/TRBV12-4
TGTGCCAGCAGTGAGGTGAAGGGTACAGTCTACGAGCAGTACTTC,CASSEVKGTVYEQYF,.,few,TRBJ2-7,TRBV6-2/TRBV6-3
TGTGCCAGCAGCTCCCGGACCAGGGAAGGGTCTGGGGCCAACGTCCTGACTTTC,CASSSRTREGSGANVLTF,.,.,TRBJ2-6,TRBV11-2
TGTGCCAGCAGGTTTTCTAGCGCAGATACGCAGTATTTT,CASRFSSADTQYF,.,.,TRBJ2-3,TRBV7-2
TGTGCCAGCAGCTTCTCCCAGGGGGGGGACACAGATACGCAGTATTTT,CASSFSQGGDTDTQYF,.,.,TRBJ2-3,TRBV7-8
TGTGCCAGCAGCTTGGGACACACGAACACTGAAGCTTTCTTT,CASSLGHTNTEAFF,.,few,TRBJ1-1,TRBV5-6
TGCAGCGGGCGAGTTGCGGGGGGCGCTTACAATGAGCAGTTCTTC,CSGRVAGGAYNEQFF,TRBD2,.,TRBJ2-1,TRBV29-1
TGTGCCAGCAGCTTAGCTCCCGGGGGGGAGCAGTTCTTC,CASSLAPGGEQFF,TRBD2,.,TRBJ2-1,TRBV7-8
TGTGCCAGCAGTTTAATGGTCGGCTACGCGCAGTATTTT,CASSLMVGYAQYF,.,.,TRBJ2-3,TRBV27
TGCAGCGTTGTAGGCCGGGAGGGGTCCTACAATGAGCAGTTCTTC,CSVVGREGSYNEQFF,TRBD2,many,TRBJ2-1,TRBV29-1
TGCAGCGTTGAAGGGGGCAAAAACATTCAGTACTTC,CSVEGGKNIQYF,.,.,TRBJ2-4,TRBV29-1
TGCGCCAGCAGCCAAGATTGGAGCGGAACGCAGTATTTT,CASSQDWSGTQYF,.,many,TRBJ2-3,TRBV4-1
TGTGCCAGCAAGCCGGACAGGGGCCCTTACGAGCAGTACTTC,CASKPDRGPYEQYF,TRBD1,.,TRBJ2-7,TRBV2
TGTGCCAGCAGCCAAGATAGGACAGGGGGCCAAACCTGGGTGAACACTGAAGCTTTCTTT,CASSQDRTGGQTWVNTEAFF,TRBD1,many,TRBJ1-1,TRBV4-2